These 15 T cell receptor beta chains were sequenced from one sample in a study of shared T cell receptors in the human thymus. Assay used: immunoSEQ multiplex PCR; TCRdb lists only in-frame clones, some missing. The profile covers 700,000 to 750,000 clones, with 80% to 90% appearing a single time and roughly 0.01% taken by the ten largest. These data are also associated with another study on human thymus T cells.

Sequencing was performed on thymocytes. The receptor set was obtained from a girl under three years old with a congenital heart defect.

The V gene is TRBV12-5, the J gene TRBJ1-5; tentative D call: TRBD1 (6 bases). Trimming took off 6 bases at V and 0 bases at J, with 21 bases between the two ends. The CDR3 contains 18 residues. The germline gives CDR1 LGHNT, CDR2 FRNRAP. CDR3 residues: CASGRTDRTSYSNQPQHF. CDR3 in DNA: TGTGCTAGTGGCAGAACCGACAGGACCTCTTATAGCAATCAGCCCCAGCATTTT.

The chain links TRBV7-8 to TRBJ1-1, with D unresolved. This CDR3 is 16 amino acids long. Deletions cut 1 base from V and 0 bases from J, with 12 bases between. CDR1 SGHVS and CDR2 FQNEAQ come from the germline V gene. CDR3 in DNA: TGTGCCAGCAGCTTAGAGGAGTTCTCCATGAACACTGAAGCTTTCTTT. As protein: CASSLEEFSMNTEAFF. Using reference TRBV7-8 and TRBJ1-1 for the parts outside the CDR3, the full variable domain is GAGVSQSPRYKVAKRGQDVALRCDPISGHVSLFWYQQALGQGPEFLTYFQNEAQLDKSGLPSDRFFAERPEGSVSTLKIQRTQQEDSAVYLCASSLEEFSMNTEAFFGQGTRLTVV.

V is TRBV30 and J is TRBJ1-1; D might be TRBD1 (5 bases). V dropped 3 bases and J dropped 3 bases, with 11 bases sitting between them. Germline CDR1 GTSNPN, CDR2 SVGIG (reference sequence). This CDR3 contains 13 residues. As DNA, the CDR3 is TGTGCCTGGAGGGGGGGGAGGGACACTGAAGCTTTCTTT. Its translation is CAWRGGRDTEAFF.

V gene TRBV7-8 combines with J gene TRBJ1-1; D gene uncertain. Germline loops: CDR1 SGHVS, CDR2 FQNEAQ. V dropped 2 bases and J dropped 1 base, with 17 bases sitting between them. The CDR3 covers 17 residues. In DNA, the CDR3 is TGTGCCAGCAGCTTAATTACCGGCGAGGTAGCGAACACTGAAGCTTTCTTT. It is translated as CASSLITGEVANTEAFF.

The chain is built from TRBV4-1 and TRBJ2-3; D may be TRBD2 (5 bases). In germline, CDR1 is MGHRA, CDR2 YSYEKL. There are 18 residues in the CDR3. V lost 1 base to trimming and J lost 4 bases, with 21 bases between them. CDR3 DNA: TGCGCCAGCAGCCAAGGTAGCCTAGCCCTATCTTGGCCAGATACGCAGTATTTT. Amino acids: CASSQGSLALSWPDTQYF.

The DNA for the CDR3 is TGTGCCAGCAGGACAGGACCCATGGGCACAGATACGCAGTATTTT. This translates into CASRTGPMGTDTQYF. The chain employs TRBV6-5 and TRBJ2-3, with D possibly matching TRBD1 (6 bases). Deletions cut 6 bases from V and 1 base from J, with 14 bases between. This CDR3 comprises 15 residues. Germline CDR1 and CDR2: MNHEY and SVGAGI.

Concerning this clone itself: The same CDR3 can be traced to other DNA sequences in this sample. J is TRBJ2-2 and V is TRBV27; TRBD2 aligns across 9 bases. Germline CDR1 and CDR2: MNHEY and SMNVEV (reference sequence). The CDR3 is made up of 16 amino acids. Trimming at V came to 3 bases and at J to 1 base, leaving 3 bases not matched to a gene. DNA for the CDR3: TGTGCCAGCAGTTTGGAACTAGCGGGGAACACCGGGGAGCTGTTTTTT. As protein: CASSLELAGNTGELFF.

J is TRBJ2-2 and V is TRBV4-1, with TRBD1 identical over 8 bases. J was trimmed by 5 bases and V by 1 base; bases with no gene match: 12. This CDR3 has 18 residues. Germline V gives CDR1 MGHRA, CDR2 YSYEKL. This CDR3 reads CASSQAPRGPFGTGELFF. CDR3 DNA sequence: TGCGCCAGCAGCCAAGCCCCCAGGGGGCCCTTCGGAACCGGGGAGCTGTTTTTT.

The table lists this clone with a few counts. V is TRBV28 and J is TRBJ2-2; perhaps TRBD1 as D (6 bases). With 3 bases removed from V and 4 bases from J, the gap between germline ends came to 15 bases. The germline gives CDR1 MDHEN, CDR2 SYDVKM. This CDR3 contains 16 residues. The CDR3 coding sequence is TGTGCCAGCAGTTTCGGACGACAGGAGTCCACCGGGGAGCTGTTTTTT. It encodes CASSFGRQESTGELFF.

This chain joins TRBV19 and TRBJ1-2, with 8 bases identical to TRBD1. The length of the CDR3 is 14 residues. After removal of 6 bases from V and 1 base from J, the junction contained 4 bases not matched to a gene. Per germline, CDR1 LNHDA and CDR2 SQIVND (reference sequence). DNA for the CDR3: TGTGCCAGTAGGGCAGGGGGCCTTAACTATGGCTACACCTTC. Translating gives CASRAGGLNYGYTF.

This chain connects TRBV7-2 to TRBJ2-1; 9 bases are shared with TRBD2. Per the germline V gene, CDR1 is SGHTA and CDR2 is FQGNSA. The CDR3 sequence is 15 residues long. V trimming: 2 bases; J trimming: 5 bases; junction bases outside the gene matches: 4. The CDR3 DNA follows: TGTGCCAGCAGCTTAACCGGGACTAGCAACAATGAGCAGTTCTTC. Protein product: CASSLTGTSNNEQFF.

J is TRBJ2-3 and V is TRBV19, with D possibly TRBD1 on 6 matching bases. This CDR3 has 19 amino acids. From germline, CDR1 is LNHDA and CDR2 SQIVND (reference sequence). Trimming shortened V by 3 bases and J by 0 bases, and 22 bases separated the two germline ends. CDR3 in amino acids: CASSMRQGNRFTSTDTQYF. DNA for the CDR3: TGTGCCAGTAGTATGAGGCAGGGGAACAGATTTACTAGCACAGATACGCAGTATTTT.

The chain is built from TRBV6-1 and TRBJ1-1; the match to TRBD1 covers 7 bases. The V gene's germline CDR1 is MNHNS and CDR2 SASEGT. With V trimmed by 6 bases and J by 6 bases, 10 bases remained unmatched. This CDR3 spans 14 amino acids. CDR3 nucleotides: TGTGCCAGCAGGATTCGACAGGGTAGCGCTGAAGCTTTCTTT. Residues: CASRIRQGSAEAFF.

The J gene is TRBJ1-1, the V gene TRBV6-5, with D tentatively TRBD1 (6 bases). The CDR3 is 15 amino acids. V was pared by 0 bases and J by 4 bases, with 12 bases between. Germline CDR1 is MNHEY and CDR2 is SVGAGI. This chain's CDR3 is CASSYSVRGSTEAFF. As DNA, the CDR3 is TGTGCCAGCAGTTACTCTGTTAGGGGGAGCACTGAAGCTTTCTTT.

Here the CDR3 DNA reads TGTGCCAGCAGCTTCGAGGGGGCGATCACTGAAGCTTTCTTT. Residues: CASSFEGAITEAFF. The V call is TRBV5-6, the J call TRBJ1-1, with 7 bases identical to TRBD1. The V and J ends lost 2 bases and 4 bases, in that order; junction bases with no gene match: 5. CDR1 and CDR2 (germline): SGHDT, YYEEEE. The CDR3 sequence is 14 residues long.